These 24 T cell receptor beta chains were all obtained from the same sample, sequenced in a study of blood T cells in healthy people across ages (dated by TCRdb to about 2015). Preparation of the library involved 5' RACE. Instrument on record: Illumina HiSeq 2500. A second PCR of 7 to 11 cycles was performed with a sample-barcoded 5' primer and a J-beta primer mix. The public reads were reprocessed in TCRdb via fastp at Q25 and MiXCR, keeping in-frame beta chains. Under each unique CDR3 protein, matching rows form one entry showing the most common genes and DNA. For this sample the table gives hundreds of thousands of distinct CDR3 sequences, of which approximately 30% were detected only once. Together, the top ten hold approximately 14% of the sample. Sample: blood. These TCRs come from an elderly woman in good health.

Notes on this clonotype: A single base separates this from a much larger clone, so it may be a read error. This sequence joins TRBV10-3 and TRBJ2-1, with a tentative D call TRBD1 (6 bases). The CDR3 has 17 residues. Germline CDR1 is ENHRY and CDR2 is SYGVKD. V lost 0 bases, J lost 13 bases, and 25 bases lay in between. CDR3 coding DNA: TGTGCCATCAGTGAGTCGACGCGGACAGTGCGCCAAGAGACCCAGTTCTTC. This translates into CAISESTRTVRQETQFF.

This chain connects TRBV7-8 to TRBJ2-4, with a possible D match to TRBD2 (6 bases). Germline V lookup: CDR1 SGHVS, CDR2 FQNEAQ. CDR3 length equals 15 residues. The V end was cut by 5 bases, the J end by 13 bases, with 24 bases between. The CDR3 DNA sequence: TGTGCCAGCAGCCCGGTGGATTACCCGACGGGAGAGCAGTACTTC. Its translation is CASSPVDYPTGEQYF.

This clonotype was recorded at least ten times. CDR3 loop: CASSEVRGQGSLAKNIQYF. CDR3 DNA sequence: TGTGCCAGCAGCGAAGTCCGGGGACAGGGGTCCTTAGCCAAAAACATTCAGTACTTC. The J gene is TRBJ2-4, the V gene TRBV3-1, with 10 bases fitting TRBD1. Germline lookup yields CDR1 LGHDT and CDR2 YNNKEL (reference sequence). This CDR3 is 19 amino acids long. V shed 5 bases, J shed 0 bases, and the junction held 13 bases outside the gene matches.

This clonotype has ten or more counts. The V gene is TRBV7-2, the J gene TRBJ1-1; 7 positions match TRBD1. The CDR3 contains 14 residues. V shed 4 bases, J shed 5 bases, and the junction held 7 bases outside the gene matches. Per the germline V gene, CDR1 is SGHTA and CDR2 is FQGNSA. The CDR3 DNA reads TGTGCCAGCAGCTGGACAGGTGGACGGACTGAAGCTTTCTTT. Encoded protein: CASSWTGGRTEAFF.

This clonotype was seen a handful of times. This chain connects TRBV27 to TRBJ2-1, with TRBD2 matching 12 bases. J lost 4 bases, V lost 7 bases, and 20 bases had no gene match. The germline CDR1 and CDR2 sequences are MNHEY and SMNVEV (reference sequence). CDR3 length: 20 residues. The CDR3, as DNA: TGTGCCAGCACCTTCCTCTCCCTCTCTAGCGGGGGGGCATGGTACAATGAGCAGTTCTTC. The encoded protein is CASTFLSLSSGGAWYNEQFF.

This clonotype was counted at least ten times. V usage is TRBV20-1 and J usage is TRBJ2-7, with D tentatively TRBD2 (6 bases). Trimming cost V 3 bases and J 3 bases, with 15 bases left between them. This CDR3 comprises 14 residues. From germline, CDR1 is DFQATT and CDR2 SNEGSKA (reference sequence). Here the CDR3 reads CSASWAGTLYEQYF. The CDR3 DNA follows: TGCAGTGCTAGTTGGGCAGGGACTCTCTACGAGCAGTACTTC.

In its sample, this clonotype was seen a few times. The chain has TRBV6-5 and TRBJ1-4; TRBD1 is a possible D gene (5 bases). The CDR3 spans 16 residues. Trimming pared 6 bases from V and 1 base from J, leaving 15 bases between. CDR1 is MNHEY, CDR2 SVGAGI, per germline. This chain's CDR3 is CASSPGGIITNEKLFF. The CDR3 nucleotides are TGTGCCAGCAGCCCCGGGGGGATAATAACTAATGAAAAACTGTTTTTT.

Concerning this clonotype itself: A much more abundant neighbour one base away suggests this may be a read error. This sequence joins TRBV4-1 and TRBJ2-5, with 8 nucleotides matching TRBD1. The J call may be in error: the DNA end matches TRBJ2-1 better. CDR1 is MGHRA and CDR2 is YSYEKL in the germline V gene. The CDR3 has 16 amino acids. The CDR3 here is CASSQGQGPRQETQFF. The CDR3 DNA follows: TGCGCCAGCAGCCAAGGACAGGGGCCAAGACAAGAGACCCAGTTCTTC.

The gene calls are TRBV30 and TRBJ1-4; D uncertain. The V and J ends lost 0 bases and 3 bases respectively, with 2 bases between them. CDR3 length: 12 amino acids. Germline CDR1 GTSNPN, CDR2 SVGIG (reference sequence). The CDR3 protein is CAWSVSNEKLFF. The CDR3 bases are TGTGCCTGGAGTGTCTCTAATGAAAAACTGTTTTTT.

This clonotype was seen more than once but under ten times. A single base separates this from a much larger clone, so it may be a read error. The J gene is TRBJ2-5, the V gene TRBV7-2; D is undetermined. The CDR3 extends over 10 amino acids. The germline V gene encodes CDR1 SGHTA and CDR2 FQGNSA. Trimming took off 8 bases at V and 11 bases at J, with 12 bases between the two ends. The CDR3 loop is CASGRNEQYF. The CDR3 DNA reads TGTGCCAGCGGACGGAATGAGCAGTACTTC.

V is TRBV2 and J is TRBJ1-3, with no clear D. Germline loops: CDR1 SNHLY, CDR2 FYNNEI. The CDR3 totals 13 residues. The V gene lost 4 bases and the J gene lost 7 bases, with 11 bases spanning the gap. CDR3 coding DNA: TGTGCCAGCAGTGCAGGAAACGGGAACACCATATATTTT. Translation gives CASSAGNGNTIYF.

This chain joins TRBV7-3 and TRBJ2-5; TRBD1 might be the D (7 bases). From germline, CDR1 is SGHTA and CDR2 FQGTGA. The CDR3 has 16 amino acids. V was pared by 7 bases and J by 1 base, with 19 bases between. CDR3 bases: TGTGCCAGCAACCACCCCCCAGGGGGGACCCAAGAGACCCAGTACTTC. This gives the protein CASNHPPGGTQETQYF.

This clonotype was counted between two and nine times. A read error may be the cause here, since a much bigger clone is one base away. The chain uses TRBV12-3 or TRBV12-4 and TRBJ2-3; possibly TRBD1 for D (5 bases). This CDR3 spans 15 amino acids. V lost 5 bases to trimming and J lost 2 bases, with 14 bases between them. The CDR3 is CASSQDSLPTDTQYF. CDR3 DNA sequence: TGTGCCAGCAGTCAAGACAGCCTCCCCACAGATACGCAGTATTTT.

Ten or more counts support this clonotype. The chain has TRBV20-1 and TRBJ2-7; D may be TRBD1 (6 bases). The CDR3 consists of 15 residues. Trimming removed 0 bases at V and 2 bases at J, with 14 bases between. Germline V gives CDR1 DFQATT, CDR2 SNEGSKA (reference sequence). CDR3 amino acids: CSARDPPGATYEQYF. The DNA of the CDR3 is TGCAGTGCTAGAGACCCGCCAGGGGCAACCTACGAGCAGTACTTC.

This clonotype was counted a single time. A much more abundant neighbour one base away suggests this may be a read error. V gene TRBV12-3 or TRBV12-4 combines with J gene TRBJ1-2; perhaps TRBD1 as D (5 bases). Trimming left V 6 bases short and J 3 bases short, with 26 bases between. The CDR3 contains 18 residues. CDR3 bases: TGTGCCAGCAGAGCCGACAGTTCACAACGGACGGAAGACTATGGCTACACCTTC. This sequence encodes CASRADSSQRTEDYGYTF.

Of note for this clonotype: This sequence may be a read error, since a much larger clone differs from it by one base. The V and J genes are TRBV28 and TRBJ1-2; D gene unclear. Germline V gene lookup returns CDR1 MDHEN and CDR2 SYDVKM. The CDR3 runs 14 residues. CDR3 nucleotide sequence: TGTGCCAGCGGTTTATCACAGATCAACTATGGCTACACCTTC. This translates into CASGLSQINYGYTF.

This clonotype was detected many times. The V call is TRBV7-9, the J call TRBJ2-3; possibly TRBD1 for D (5 bases). Trimming removed 4 bases from V and 3 bases from J, with 14 bases in between. CDR1 and CDR2 (germline): SEHNR, FQNEAQ (reference sequence). The CDR3 has 15 amino acids. This chain's CDR3 is CASSSPLGVTDTQYF. The CDR3 DNA reads as TGTGCCAGCAGCTCCCCCTTAGGGGTGACAGATACGCAGTATTTT. Drawing the rest from reference TRBV7-9 and TRBJ2-3, the complete variable domain is DTGVSQNPRHKITKRGQNVTFRCDPISEHNRLYWYRQTLGQGPEFLTYFQNEAQLEKSRLLSDRFSAERPKGSFSTLEIQRTEQGDSAMYLCASSSPLGVTDTQYFGPGTRLTVL.

This clonotype was seen only a few times. This rearrangement joins TRBV16 to TRBJ1-1; D is unresolved. V gave up 0 bases and J gave up 0 bases, with 5 bases separating them. The CDR3 contains 14 residues. Germline loops: CDR1 KGHSY, CDR2 FQNENV. In nucleotides, the CDR3 is TGTGCCAGCAGCCAATCGAGCTTGAACACTGAAGCTTTCTTT. Its translation is CASSQSSLNTEAFF.

This clonotype was observed at least ten times. V usage is TRBV7-2 and J usage is TRBJ2-7; D call uncertain. Germline CDR1 reads SGHTA; CDR2 reads FQGNSA. Trimming cost V 1 base and J 2 bases, with 12 bases left between them. This CDR3 comprises 15 residues. In DNA, the CDR3 is TGTGCCAGCAGCTTAGTACCCGCAGAGGCCTACGAGCAGTACTTC. The encoded protein is CASSLVPAEAYEQYF.

This clonotype was observed many times. CDR3 protein: CASTVGQGAYYGYTF. The CDR3 nucleotides are TGTGCCAGCACCGTGGGACAGGGGGCTTACTATGGCTACACCTTC. The chain carries TRBV7-2 and TRBJ1-2, with TRBD1 matching 12 bases. There are 15 residues in the CDR3. Trimming removed 7 bases from V and 3 bases from J; junction bases left unmatched: 6. The germline V gene encodes CDR1 SGHTA and CDR2 FQGNSA. Looking up the rest from reference TRBV7-2 and TRBJ1-2 gives the full variable domain: GAGVSQSPSNKVTEKGKDVELRCDPISGHTALYWYRQSLGQGLEFLIYFQGNSAPDKSGLPSDRFSAERTGGSVSTLTIQRTQQEDSAVYLCASTVGQGAYYGYTFGSGTRLTVV.

This clonotype was found many times. This rearrangement joins TRBV10-3 to TRBJ1-2; no clear D. V was shortened by 6 bases and J by 4 bases, with 15 bases between the two germline ends. This CDR3 has 14 amino acids. The germline CDR1 and CDR2 sequences are ENHRY and SYGVKD. The CDR3 bases are TGTGCCATCAGGGATATGCGCGACACCTATGGCTACACCTTC. Its protein is CAIRDMRDTYGYTF.

The CDR3 is CASIPQSTGGNTQYF. The DNA of the CDR3 is TGTGCCAGCATTCCCCAATCAACGGGGGGGAATACGCAGTATTTT. This chain connects TRBV6-6 to TRBJ2-3; the match to TRBD2 covers 8 bases. This CDR3 has 15 residues. Germline values: CDR1 MNHNY, CDR2 SVGAGI (reference sequence). The junction had 13 bases not matched to a gene; V was cut back by 7 bases and J by 7 bases.

V gene TRBV6-1 combines with J gene TRBJ2-3, with a possible D match to TRBD1 (6 bases). The germline V and J ends were trimmed by 2 bases and 1 base, with 10 bases remaining between them. The length of the CDR3 is 15 residues. From germline, CDR1 is MNHNS and CDR2 SASEGT. In nucleotides, the CDR3 is TGTGCCAGCAGTGAACAGGGGTCAGGCACAGATACGCAGTATTTT. Amino acids: CASSEQGSGTDTQYF.

This clonotype was counted only a few times. One base away lies a much larger clone, so this may be a sequencing read error. The chain uses TRBV5-1 and TRBJ2-1; 10 bases are shared with TRBD1. This CDR3 is 14 amino acids long. CDR1 SGHRS and CDR2 YFSETQ come from the germline V gene. J gave up 13 bases and V 4 bases, and 11 bases lay outside the gene matches. CDR3 sequence reads: CASSLTGGKETQFF. The DNA of the CDR3 is TGCGCCAGCAGCCTGACAGGGGGCAAAGAGACCCAGTTCTTC.